What follows is one T cell receptor (beta chain) and its context. Antigen specificity is unknown. The protocol was immunoSEQ multiplex PCR, while the TCRdb copy is restricted to in-frame clones and leaves out a portion. The sample records about 20,000 clones, around nine tenths being singletons. V was clipped by 3 bases and J by 7 bases; unmatched bases: 5. CDR1 and CDR2 from the germline V gene are SGDLS and YYNGEE. This CDR3 is 14 amino acids long. The data stem from a study of graft-versus-host responses after intestinal transplantation. Study-level background: Transplant recipients had multivisceral, liver-intestinal, or isolated intestinal grafts. Once they had received anti-thymocyte globulin induction, all recipients took tacrolimus and steroids for three to four years.

General study results and limits: Declines in HvG clones occurring early post-transplant were associated with peak circulating GvH clone levels.

This sequence originates from a human patient who received an intestinal transplant, so some T cells may come from the graft donor. The rearrangement joins TRBV9 to TRBJ1-5, with 9 bases fitting TRBD1. Specimen: bone marrow, collected approximately 120 days after transplant. The CDR3 sequence: CASSAGQGDQPQHF. The CDR3 DNA reads TGTGCCAGCAGCGCGGGACAGGGCGACCAGCCCCAGCATTTT. The whole variable domain, filled in from reference TRBV9 and TRBJ1-5, reads DSGVTQTPKHLITATGQRVTLRCSPRSGDLSVYWYQQSLDQGLQFLIQYYNGEERAKGNILERFSAQQFPDLHSELNLSSLELGDSALYFCASSAGQGDQPQHFGDGTRLSIL.